Listed below are T cell receptor beta chains from one sample, sequenced in a study of ipilimumab plus nivolumab after autologous stem cell transplantation. Method: immunoSEQ multiplex PCR; TCRdb's copy keeps in-frame clones and lacks some. The sample carries fewer than 95,000 clones, approximately 86% recorded once. The sample was PBMCs, taken in a trial of ipilimumab plus nivolumab as post-transplant consolidation. All receptors come from a male donor with diffuse large B-cell lymphoma. Each CDR3 is given with its conserved first and last residue. D genes are given only for firm matches. The size of a clone is reported for some rows only, either as once, few or many, or as a class for expanded clones.

size	length	V	D	J	DNA	CDR3
many	16	TRBV7-9	NA	TRBJ2-7	TGTGCCAGCAGCTTAGTTGGACGGCGGGGCAACTACGAGCAGTACTTC	CASSLVGRRGNYEQYF
NA	14	TRBV4-2	NA	TRBJ1-2	TGTGCCAGCAGCCAAGACCAGACTTCGGATGGCTACACCTTC	CASSQDQTSDGYTF
NA	13	TRBV6-1	NA	TRBJ1-5	TGTGCCAGCAGTGGGAATAGCAATCAGCCCCAGCATTTT	CASSGNSNQPQHF
NA	17	TRBV15	NA	TRBJ1-4	TGTGCCACCAGCACCTCCGCCCTCAGGATTCGGTCAGAAAAACTGTTTTTT	CATSTSALRIRSEKLFF
NA	14	TRBV30	NA	TRBJ1-2	TGTGCCTGGACCCCAACCCTCCGGGTTTATGGCTACACCTTC	CAWTPTLRVYGYTF
NA	14	TRBV6-5	NA	TRBJ1-2	TGTGCCAGCAGTCGAGACAGACGGGCTGGAGGCTACACCTTC	CASSRDRRAGGYTF
few	15	TRBV7-2	NA	TRBJ2-1	TGTGCCAGCAGCTTAACGGGACGGTTTGACAATGAGCAGTTCTTC	CASSLTGRFDNEQFF
NA	15	TRBV5-1	NA	TRBJ1-3	TGCGCCAGCAGCTTCGGGGGGGTAACTGGAAACACCATATATTTT	CASSFGGVTGNTIYF
NA	16	TRBV19	NA	TRBJ2-7	TGTGCCAGTAGTATTCTACTCGGTGGGGCAGTAGGCGAGCAGTACTTC	CASSILLGGAVGEQYF
many	13	TRBV6-1	NA	TRBJ2-7	TGTGCCAGCCGATCCGAGGTCCCCTACGAGCAGTACTTC	CASRSEVPYEQYF
NA	13	TRBV29-1	TRBD1	TRBJ1-1	TGCAGCGTGAGGACAGGGGGGAATACTGAAGCTTTCTTT	CSVRTGGNTEAFF
NA	20	TRBV28	TRBD1	TRBJ1-1	TGTGCCAGCAGTTTATGGGGCGACAGGGGACCTATAACTATGAACACTGAAGCTTTCTTT	CASSLWGDRGPITMNTEAFF
NA	15	TRBV5-1	TRBD1	TRBJ1-2	TGCGCCAGCAGCCCGGACAGGGTTGGTAAGAATGGCTACACCTTC	CASSPDRVGKNGYTF
NA	17	TRBV18	TRBD2	TRBJ2-5	TGTGCCAGCTCACCGCCTAGCGGGGGGGCGAAACAAGAGACCCAGTACTTC	CASSPPSGGAKQETQYF
NA	16	TRBV7-9	NA	TRBJ1-1	TGTGCCAGCAGCTTATCGCCGGACAGATCGAACACTGAAGCTTTCTTT	CASSLSPDRSNTEAFF
NA	16	TRBV10-2	NA	TRBJ2-7	TGCGCCAGCAGTTTGCGGCGGACAGATCCCTCCTACGAGCAGTACTTC	CASSLRRTDPSYEQYF
few	14	TRBV19	NA	TRBJ1-2	TGTGCCAGTAGTATCCTCGGGGAAGGCTATGGCTACACCTTC	CASSILGEGYGYTF
NA	16	TRBV25-1	NA	TRBJ2-2	TGTGCCAGCAGTGGGCGGGCGGACAGAGGCCCCGGGGAGCTGTTTTTT	CASSGRADRGPGELFF
NA	17	TRBV25-1	NA	TRBJ1-3	TGTGCCAGCAGTGCAGGCCTGGGGGACCACTCTGGAAACACCATATATTTT	CASSAGLGDHSGNTIYF
NA	15	TRBV4-3	NA	TRBJ1-2	TGCGCCAGCAGCCAAGACGTGGGGGCTTACTATGGCTACACCTTC	CASSQDVGAYYGYTF
few	14	TRBV19	NA	TRBJ1-2	TGTGCCAGTAGTATTCCGGGGGTAGCAAATGGCTACACCTTC	CASSIPGVANGYTF
NA	13	TRBV7-6	TRBD1	TRBJ1-2	TGTGCCAGCAGCAGGGGACAGGATTATGGCTACACCTTC	CASSRGQDYGYTF
NA	13	TRBV6-1	TRBD1	TRBJ1-2	TGTGCCAGCAGCACCGGGACAGGCTATGGCTACACCTTC	CASSTGTGYGYTF
NA	15	TRBV18	TRBD1	TRBJ1-2	TGTGCCAGCTCATCTGGACAGGGTGGTAGCTATGGCTACACCTTC	CASSSGQGGSYGYTF
NA	13	TRBV5-4	NA	TRBJ2-2	TGTGCCAGCAGCTTGGTTGGCACCGGGGAGCTGTTTTTT	CASSLVGTGELFF
many	13	TRBV7-3	NA	TRBJ2-2	TGTGCCAGCAGCAAAAGGCGCACCGGGGAGCTGTTTTTT	CASSKRRTGELFF
NA	14	TRBV5-1	NA	TRBJ2-5	TGCGCCAGCAGCTCCGCCCAGGAACGGGAGACCCAGTACTTC	CASSSAQERETQYF
NA	16	TRBV2	TRBD2	TRBJ2-2	TGTGCCAGCAGTGATCCCGGGGGGGCGAACACCGGGGAGCTGTTTTTT	CASSDPGGANTGELFF
NA	12	TRBV10-3	NA	TRBJ1-1	TGTGCCATCAGCAGGGGTCCCACTGAAGCTTTCTTT	CAISRGPTEAFF
NA	13	TRBV23-1	NA	TRBJ2-5	TGCGCCAGCAGTCAAAGGGGGGGAGAGACCCAGTACTTC	CASSQRGGETQYF
NA	16	TRBV5-6	TRBD1	TRBJ1-3	TGTGCCAGCAGCTTCAAATGGACAGGGAACGGAAACACCATATATTTT	CASSFKWTGNGNTIYF
NA	14	TRBV9	NA	TRBJ1-3	TGTGCCAGCAGCGTAGCCCCTCTTGGAAACACCATATATTTT	CASSVAPLGNTIYF
NA	17	TRBV19	TRBD1	TRBJ1-3	TGTGCCAGTAGTTCTTGGGACAGGGAACGCTCTGGAAACACCATATATTTT	CASSSWDRERSGNTIYF
NA	15	TRBV27	NA	TRBJ2-2	TGTGCCAGCAGTCCGATCGGGGGGAACACCGGGGAGCTGTTTTTT	CASSPIGGNTGELFF
NA	16	TRBV4-2	NA	TRBJ2-7	TGTGCCAGCAGCCCCCAAGGGGGGGGTAGCTCCTACGAGCAGTACTTC	CASSPQGGGSSYEQYF
NA	14	TRBV19	NA	TRBJ1-2	TGTGCCAGTAGTACCCTCACAGGGACGGATGGCTACACCTTC	CASSTLTGTDGYTF
NA	14	TRBV11-1	TRBD2	TRBJ2-5	TGTGCCAGCAGCTTACGACTAGCAGGAGAGACCCAGTACTTC	CASSLRLAGETQYF
few	12	TRBV6-5	TRBD1	TRBJ1-1	TGTGCCAGCAATATGGGACAGGGGATAACTTTCTTT	CASNMGQGITFF
NA	14	TRBV7-2	TRBD2	TRBJ2-4	TGTGCCAGCAGCTTAGCGCGGGGGAGTGACATTCAGTACTTC	CASSLARGSDIQYF
NA	12	TRBV5-1	NA	TRBJ2-7	TGCGCCAGCAGAGAGGGTGCCTACGAGCAGTACTTC	CASREGAYEQYF
NA	12	TRBV30	NA	TRBJ2-3	TGTGCCTGGGGTCTCGGCACAGATACGCAGTATTTT	CAWGLGTDTQYF
NA	13	TRBV18	TRBD1	TRBJ1-1	TGTGCCAGCTCCGACAGGGAAGACACTGAAGCTTTCTTT	CASSDREDTEAFF
NA	17	TRBV7-2	NA	TRBJ1-4	TGTGCCAGCAGCTTAGGGGTAGGGGTCATTACTAATGAAAAACTGTTTTTT	CASSLGVGVITNEKLFF
few	15	TRBV16	TRBD1	TRBJ1-1	TGTGCCAGCAGCCTATTTGGACAGGGGGAGACTGAAGCTTTCTTT	CASSLFGQGETEAFF
NA	15	TRBV6-5	TRBD1	TRBJ1-6	TGTGCCAGCAGTTACGGGACAGTTCATAATTCACCCCTCCACTTT	CASSYGTVHNSPLHF
NA	15	TRBV9	NA	TRBJ2-2	TGTGCCAGCAGCATTGGGACGGGCGGGACCGGGGAGCTGTTTTTT	CASSIGTGGTGELFF
NA	15	TRBV2	NA	TRBJ2-3	TGTGCCAGCAGGGATCAGGGCGCTGGGAAAGATACGCAGTATTTT	CASRDQGAGKDTQYF
NA	15	TRBV19	NA	TRBJ1-3	TGTGCCAGTAGGCCTCCTGGAGGGCGTGGAAACACCATATATTTT	CASRPPGGRGNTIYF
NA	13	TRBV29-1	NA	TRBJ2-5	TGCAGCGTTGTGGCCAGGTTACAAGAGACCCAGTACTTC	CSVVARLQETQYF
few	16	TRBV4-2	TRBD2	TRBJ2-7	TGTGCCAGCAGCCACCGAGCTAGCGGGGGAGCGTACGAGCAGTACTTC	CASSHRASGGAYEQYF
NA	14	TRBV6-1	NA	TRBJ1-2	TGTGCCAGCTACTTAGGGGTAACTAACTATGGCTACACCTTC	CASYLGVTNYGYTF